The 21 T cell receptor beta chains reported below all come from one sample, sequenced in a study of cytomegalovirus exposure and HLA in healthy donors. 13 Jbeta primers and 60 Vbeta primers were used for the PCR. Method: immunoSEQ multiplex PCR; TCRdb's copy keeps in-frame clones and lacks some. The data show 170,000 or so clones, roughly 80% seen once. The sample taken for sequencing was PBMCs. The receptors stem from a woman aged 50 to 65 in good health and CMV-seronegative.

This chain joins TRBV28 and TRBJ2-7, with D possibly matching TRBD1 (6 bases). CDR1 MDHEN and CDR2 SYDVKM come from the germline V gene. Trimming stripped 6 bases from V and 3 bases from J, with 21 bases between. The CDR3 totals 16 residues. The CDR3, as DNA: TGTGCCAGCAGCCTTACAGGGTCCCTATCCTACTACGAGCAGTACTTC. Residues: CASSLTGSLSYYEQYF.

Of note for this clone: Other nucleotide sequences in the sample specify the same CDR3. The V call is TRBV14, the J call TRBJ1-2; D is uncertain. V lost 2 bases and J 4 bases, leaving 14 bases between the germline ends. This CDR3 comprises 15 residues. Germline V CDR1 and CDR2: SGHDN, FVKESK. The DNA of the CDR3 is TGTGCCAGCAGCCAATGGTCGGAGGCAAGCTATGGCTACACCTTC. This gives the protein CASSQWSEASYGYTF.

The chain employs TRBV7-9 and TRBJ2-3; 9 bases line up with TRBD1. The CDR3 length is 16 residues. J gave up 0 bases and V 5 bases, and 6 bases lay outside the gene matches. CDR1 is SEHNR, CDR2 FQNEAQ, per germline (reference sequence). The CDR3 loop reads CASSQMDRGSTDTQYF. DNA of the CDR3: TGTGCCAGCAGCCAAATGGACAGGGGAAGCACAGATACGCAGTATTTT.

The chain uses TRBV28 and TRBJ2-3; D is ambiguous. The CDR3 runs 12 residues. The V end lost 6 bases, the J end lost 2 bases, and 6 bases lay between the germline ends. The V gene's germline CDR1 is MDHEN and CDR2 SYDVKM. CDR3: CASRAVTDTQYF. CDR3 nucleotides: TGTGCCAGCAGGGCCGTCACAGATACGCAGTATTTT.

The rearrangement uses TRBV11-2 and TRBJ2-3, with D possibly matching TRBD2 (6 bases). Germline V gives CDR1 SGHAT, CDR2 FQNNGV. The V gene lost 2 bases and the J gene lost 6 bases, with 9 bases spanning the gap. The CDR3 covers 13 residues. The CDR3 spells CASSLTLADTQYF. Written as DNA, the CDR3 is TGTGCCAGCAGCTTAACCCTAGCGGATACGCAGTATTTT.

The rearrangement uses TRBV7-9 and TRBJ1-1, with D uncertain. The CDR3 runs to 14 residues. Germline V CDR1 and CDR2: SEHNR, FQNEAQ (reference sequence). Trimming cost V 3 bases and J 1 base, with 9 bases left between them. For the CDR3, the DNA is TGTGCCAGCAGCTTTGTCTCAGGGAACACTGAAGCTTTCTTT. As protein: CASSFVSGNTEAFF.

The chain carries TRBV4-1 and TRBJ2-1, with TRBD1 matching 9 bases. Trimming took 6 bases from V and 5 from J; bases not matched to a gene: 5. Germline CDR1 and CDR2: MGHRA and YSYEKL. This CDR3 spans 14 amino acids. This CDR3 is CASRTGGADNEQFF. DNA for the CDR3: TGCGCCAGCAGAACAGGGGGCGCGGACAATGAGCAGTTCTTC.

V gene TRBV28 combines with J gene TRBJ2-7; 8 bases agree with TRBD1. V lost 5 bases, J lost 3 bases, and 3 bases stayed unmatched. Germline CDR1 reads MDHEN; CDR2 reads SYDVKM. The CDR3 runs to 13 residues. The CDR3: CASSPGGNYEQYF. The CDR3 bases are TGTGCCAGCAGTCCAGGGGGCAACTACGAGCAGTACTTC.

Only a few counts were recorded for this clone. V is TRBV5-6 and J is TRBJ1-1; 8 bases map to TRBD1. The ends lost 2 bases at V and 4 bases at J; junction bases unmatched: 10. Germline values: CDR1 SGHDT, CDR2 YYEEEE. There are 16 residues in the CDR3. In DNA, the CDR3 is TGTGCCAGCAGCTTCCGGACAGGGATGTGGGGCACTGAAGCTTTCTTT. Translated, it gives CASSFRTGMWGTEAFF.

This clone was observed a handful of times. This chain joins TRBV15 and TRBJ2-5; maybe TRBD1 (6 bases). The V gene lost 3 bases and the J gene lost 0 bases, with 11 bases spanning the gap. The CDR3 is made up of 15 amino acids. Germline-derived CDR1 and CDR2 are LNHNV and YYDKDF (reference sequence). Here the CDR3 reads CATSSGGQHQETQYF. CDR3 sequence (DNA): TGTGCCACCAGCAGTGGAGGACAGCACCAAGAGACCCAGTACTTC. The full variable domain, completed using reference TRBV15 and TRBJ2-5, is DAMVIQNPRYQVTQFGKPVTLSCSQTLNHNVMYWYQQKSSQAPKLLFHYYDKDFNNEADTPDNFQSRRPNTSFCFLDIRSPGLGDTAMYLCATSSGGQHQETQYFGPGTRLLVL.

V usage is TRBV2 and J usage is TRBJ2-3; a possible D gene is TRBD2 (5 bases). The CDR3 runs to 16 residues. Trimming pared 3 bases from V and 2 bases from J, leaving 15 bases between. Germline CDR1 SNHLY, CDR2 FYNNEI. The CDR3 region is CASSDGRARNTDTQYF. CDR3 in DNA: TGTGCCAGCAGTGACGGGCGGGCTCGAAACACAGATACGCAGTATTTT.

A few counts support this clone. The sample contains more than one DNA sequence encoding this CDR3. The rearrangement links TRBV7-2 to TRBJ2-1; no reliable D call. The CDR3 covers 14 residues. Trimming took off 1 base at V and 0 bases at J, with 4 bases between the two ends. Germline V gene lookup returns CDR1 SGHTA and CDR2 FQGNSA. The CDR3 bases are TGTGCCAGCAGCTTAGGGAGCTCCTACAATGAGCAGTTCTTC. Amino acids: CASSLGSSYNEQFF.

J is TRBJ1-1 and V is TRBV18; unclear D gene. V lost 2 bases and J 2 bases, leaving 9 bases between the germline ends. CDR1 and CDR2 from the germline V gene are KGHSH and LQKENI. This CDR3 region has 14 residues. Written as DNA, the CDR3 is TGTGCCAGCTCACCAGCGGCAGCCAACACTGAAGCTTTCTTT. It specifies CASSPAAANTEAFF.

The chain couples TRBV10-3 to TRBJ1-5, with a possible D match to TRBD1 (6 bases). The CDR3 spans 14 residues. V was shortened by 10 bases and J by 0 bases, with 13 bases between the two germline ends. Germline CDR1 reads ENHRY; CDR2 reads SYGVKD. The CDR3 DNA sequence: TGTGCCACAAGACAGGAAGATAGCAATCAGCCCCAGCATTTT. Translated: CATRQEDSNQPQHF.

The rearrangement uses TRBV11-2 and TRBJ2-5, with D possibly matching TRBD1 (5 bases). V dropped 1 base and J dropped 5 bases, with 20 bases sitting between them. The CDR3 loop spans 17 amino acids. Germline CDR1 and CDR2: SGHAT and FQNNGV. CDR3 sequence: CASSLVRGQGVRETQYF. The CDR3 DNA reads TGTGCCAGCAGCTTAGTAAGGGGTCAAGGGGTCCGCGAGACCCAGTACTTC.

This chain uses TRBV6-6 with TRBJ1-1; TRBD1 aligns across 8 bases. Germline CDR1 MNHNY, CDR2 SVGAGI (reference sequence). V gave up 10 bases and J gave up 8 bases; unmatched junction bases: 6. The CDR3 runs to 11 residues. The CDR3, as DNA: TGTGCCATCCACCGGGACAGGGAAGCTTTCTTT. Its translation is CAIHRDREAFF.

This clone was observed a few times. CDR3 nucleotide sequence: TGTGCCAGCAGCGGCAGCTCCTACGAGCAGTACTTC. Protein: CASSGSSYEQYF. This rearrangement joins TRBV11-1 to TRBJ2-7; D remains unclear. V dropped 5 bases and J dropped 0 bases, with 5 bases sitting between them. The CDR3 covers 12 residues. The germline CDR1 and CDR2 sequences are SGHAT and FQDESV (reference sequence).

Here the CDR3 reads CASSVGGGALNEKLFF. The DNA of the CDR3 is TGTGCCAGCAGCGTAGGCGGAGGAGCGCTTAATGAAAAACTGTTTTTT. The chain carries TRBV9 and TRBJ1-4; unclear D gene. V lost 0 bases and J 4 bases, leaving 13 bases between the germline ends. The CDR3 extends over 16 amino acids. Germline-derived CDR1 and CDR2 are SGDLS and YYNGEE.

Note on this clone: This CDR3 is also generated by other DNA sequences in the sample. This rearrangement joins TRBV5-1 to TRBJ2-3, with D hard to call. Deletions cut 0 bases from V and 5 bases from J, with 4 bases between. The CDR3 length is 12 residues. CDR1 and CDR2 from the germline V gene are SGHRS and YFSETQ. Here the CDR3 reads CASSLAGDTQYF. The CDR3 DNA reads as TGCGCCAGCAGCTTGGCCGGAGATACGCAGTATTTT.

The chain couples TRBV28 to TRBJ1-3; 7 bases fit TRBD1. The CDR3 is 15 amino acids. Germline V gives CDR1 MDHEN, CDR2 SYDVKM. V dropped 3 bases and J dropped 2; count of bases not matched to a gene: 4. The CDR3 sequence is CASSFVGTAGNTIYF. The CDR3, as DNA: TGTGCCAGCAGTTTCGTAGGGACAGCTGGAAACACCATATATTTT.

As DNA, the CDR3 is TGTGCCAGCAGGGGGAGGACGGGGGGGCTCGAGCAGTACTTC. Its protein is CASRGRTGGLEQYF. This chain connects TRBV6-5 to TRBJ2-7, with TRBD2 matching over 8 bases. Trimming at V came to 6 bases and at J to 6 bases, leaving 10 bases not matched to a gene. The CDR3 has 14 amino acids. Looked up from germline, CDR1 is MNHEY and CDR2 is SVGAGI.